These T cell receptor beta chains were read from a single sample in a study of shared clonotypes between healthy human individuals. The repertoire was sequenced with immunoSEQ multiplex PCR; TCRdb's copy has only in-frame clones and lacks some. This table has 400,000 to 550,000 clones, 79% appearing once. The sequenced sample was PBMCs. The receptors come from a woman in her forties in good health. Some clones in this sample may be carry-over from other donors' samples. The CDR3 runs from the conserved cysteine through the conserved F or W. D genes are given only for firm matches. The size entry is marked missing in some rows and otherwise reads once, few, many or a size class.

CDR3aa: CASRTSGSVPDTQYF
CDR3nt: TGTGCCAGTAGGACTAGCGGGAGTGTTCCAGATACGCAGTATTTT
d_gene: TRBD2
abundance: -
j_gene: TRBJ2-3
v_gene: TRBV19
len: 15

CDR3aa: CASSQSGGQWEKLFF
CDR3nt: TGTGCCAGCAGCCAGAGCGGGGGGCAGTGGGAAAAACTGTTTTTT
d_gene: -
abundance: once
j_gene: TRBJ1-4
v_gene: TRBV7-9
len: 15

CDR3aa: CASRTGSSYNEQFF
CDR3nt: TGTGCCAGCAGGACAGGGAGCTCCTACAATGAGCAGTTCTTC
d_gene: TRBD1
abundance: -
j_gene: TRBJ2-1
v_gene: TRBV2
len: 14

CDR3aa: CSRLVLGEQYF
CDR3nt: TGCAGCAGACTAGTCTTAGGCGAGCAGTACTTC
d_gene: -
abundance: many
j_gene: TRBJ2-7
v_gene: TRBV20-1
len: 11

CDR3aa: CASRQGWSMDNEQFF
CDR3nt: TGCGCCAGCAGACAGGGCTGGAGCATGGACAATGAGCAGTTCTTC
d_gene: -
abundance: -
j_gene: TRBJ2-1
v_gene: TRBV10-2
len: 15

CDR3aa: CASTRSWQGTYEQYF
CDR3nt: TGTGCCAGCACCCGCTCCTGGCAGGGTACCTACGAGCAGTACTTC
d_gene: -
abundance: -
j_gene: TRBJ2-7
v_gene: TRBV6-1
len: 15

CDR3aa: CAVSHFQGKETQYF
CDR3nt: TGTGCCGTAAGTCATTTCCAGGGGAAAGAGACCCAGTACTTC
d_gene: -
abundance: -
j_gene: TRBJ2-5
v_gene: TRBV25-1
len: 14

CDR3aa: CASSSSGRVREQYF
CDR3nt: TGTGCCAGCAGTTCTAGCGGGAGGGTGCGAGAGCAGTACTTC
d_gene: TRBD2
abundance: -
j_gene: TRBJ2-7
v_gene: TRBV6-5
len: 14

CDR3aa: CASSYSMAGVKTQYF
CDR3nt: TGTGCCAGCAGTTACTCTATGGCAGGGGTAAAGACCCAGTACTTC
d_gene: -
abundance: -
j_gene: TRBJ2-5
v_gene: TRBV6-5
len: 15

CDR3aa: CASSGDRGARPDTQYF
CDR3nt: TGTGCCAGCAGCGGGGACCGGGGTGCCCGACCAGATACGCAGTATTTT
d_gene: -
abundance: -
j_gene: TRBJ2-3
v_gene: TRBV11-2
len: 16

CDR3aa: CASSVGWGSASTDTQYF
CDR3nt: TGTGCCAGCAGCGTGGGTTGGGGAAGCGCTAGCACAGATACGCAGTATTTT
d_gene: -
abundance: -
j_gene: TRBJ2-3
v_gene: TRBV9
len: 17

CDR3aa: CASSPRDSDNEQFF
CDR3nt: TGTGCCAGCTCACCCCGGGACTCTGACAATGAGCAGTTCTTC
d_gene: -
abundance: -
j_gene: TRBJ2-1
v_gene: TRBV18
len: 14

CDR3aa: CSVVTDSTDTQYF
CDR3nt: TGCAGCGTTGTAACAGATAGCACAGATACGCAGTATTTT
d_gene: -
abundance: -
j_gene: TRBJ2-3
v_gene: TRBV29-1
len: 13

CDR3aa: CASSPPGARETQYF
CDR3nt: TGTGCCAGTAGTCCCCCGGGAGCCCGAGAGACCCAGTACTTC
d_gene: -
abundance: once
j_gene: TRBJ2-5
v_gene: TRBV19
len: 14

CDR3aa: CASTPGATNEKLFF
CDR3nt: TGTGCCAGCACCCCTGGAGCAACTAATGAAAAACTGTTTTTT
d_gene: -
abundance: -
j_gene: TRBJ1-4
v_gene: TRBV9
len: 14

CDR3aa: CAISVSTGTGGHFEQFF
CDR3nt: TGTGCCATCAGTGTTTCCACCGGGACAGGGGGCCATTTCGAGCAGTTCTTC
d_gene: TRBD1
abundance: -
j_gene: TRBJ2-1
v_gene: TRBV10-3
len: 17

CDR3aa: CASSQGAGGPQHF
CDR3nt: TGTGCCAGCAGCCAAGGGGCGGGGGGGCCCCAGCATTTT
d_gene: -
abundance: -
j_gene: TRBJ1-5
v_gene: TRBV14
len: 13

CDR3aa: CASSVRGVRGTDTQYF
CDR3nt: TGTGCCAGCTCGGTCCGGGGCGTGCGTGGCACAGATACGCAGTATTTT
d_gene: -
abundance: many
j_gene: TRBJ2-3
v_gene: TRBV18
len: 16

CDR3aa: CASSLAGTSETQYF
CDR3nt: TGTGCCAGCAGCTTGGCAGGGACCTCGGAGACCCAGTACTTC
d_gene: -
abundance: -
j_gene: TRBJ2-5
v_gene: TRBV5-4
len: 14

CDR3aa: CASSRGQRRNYEQYF
CDR3nt: TGTGCCAGCAGCCGGGGACAAAGGAGAAACTACGAGCAGTACTTC
d_gene: -
abundance: -
j_gene: TRBJ2-7
v_gene: TRBV7-2
len: 15

CDR3aa: CASSLAGERLNQPQHF
CDR3nt: TGTGCCAGCAGTTTGGCAGGGGAAAGACTCAATCAGCCCCAGCATTTT
d_gene: -
abundance: -
j_gene: TRBJ1-5
v_gene: TRBV28
len: 16

CDR3aa: CASSNRLAGGPYEQFF
CDR3nt: TGTGCCAGTAGCAACCGACTAGCGGGAGGGCCTTATGAGCAGTTCTTC
d_gene: TRBD2
abundance: -
j_gene: TRBJ2-1
v_gene: TRBV19
len: 16

CDR3aa: CASRSPGGPNSPLHF
CDR3nt: TGTGCCAGCAGATCCCCGGGGGGCCCGAATTCACCCCTCCACTTT
d_gene: -
abundance: -
j_gene: TRBJ1-6
v_gene: TRBV28
len: 15

CDR3aa: CASSSEARPTDTQYF
CDR3nt: TGTGCCAGCAGCTCAGAAGCGCGACCCACAGATACGCAGTATTTT
d_gene: -
abundance: once
j_gene: TRBJ2-3
v_gene: TRBV7-2
len: 15

CDR3aa: CASSLMGSNQPQHF
CDR3nt: TGCGCCAGCAGCTTGATGGGCTCCAATCAGCCCCAGCATTTT
d_gene: -
abundance: -
j_gene: TRBJ1-5
v_gene: TRBV5-1
len: 14

CDR3aa: CATSRDPVGQGFEQYF
CDR3nt: TGTGCCACCAGCAGAGATCCTGTGGGGCAGGGATTCGAGCAGTACTTC
d_gene: -
abundance: -
j_gene: TRBJ2-7
v_gene: TRBV15
len: 16

CDR3aa: CASSPWDRVTNEQYF
CDR3nt: TGTGCCAGCAGCCCATGGGACAGGGTTACCAACGAGCAGTACTTC
d_gene: TRBD1
abundance: -
j_gene: TRBJ2-7
v_gene: TRBV7-2
len: 15

CDR3aa: CASSLAAGQTYEQYF
CDR3nt: TGTGCCAGCAGCTTGGCCGCGGGACAGACCTACGAGCAGTACTTC
d_gene: -
abundance: -
j_gene: TRBJ2-7
v_gene: TRBV4-2
len: 15

CDR3aa: CAISESRVGAMDQPQHF
CDR3nt: TGTGCCATCAGTGAGTCGAGGGTAGGGGCCATGGATCAGCCCCAGCATTTT
d_gene: -
abundance: -
j_gene: TRBJ1-5
v_gene: TRBV10-3
len: 17

CDR3aa: CASSLGDFYNEQFF
CDR3nt: TGTGCCAGCAGCTTAGGGGACTTCTACAATGAGCAGTTCTTC
d_gene: -
abundance: -
j_gene: TRBJ2-1
v_gene: TRBV7-2
len: 14

CDR3aa: CASSMAGGTTSYEQYF
CDR3nt: TGCGCCAGCAGCATGGCGGGGGGGACTACCTCCTACGAGCAGTACTTC
d_gene: TRBD2
abundance: -
j_gene: TRBJ2-7
v_gene: TRBV5-1
len: 16

CDR3aa: CASSRDTTYEQYF
CDR3nt: TGTGCCAGCAGCCGGGACACCACCTACGAGCAGTACTTC
d_gene: -
abundance: -
j_gene: TRBJ2-7
v_gene: TRBV7-8
len: 13

CDR3aa: CASSKGGYTEAFF
CDR3nt: TGTGCCAGCAGCAAAGGGGGCTACACTGAAGCTTTCTTT
d_gene: TRBD1
abundance: -
j_gene: TRBJ1-1
v_gene: TRBV7-6
len: 13

CDR3aa: CASSLLAINANTGELFF
CDR3nt: TGTGCCAGCAGCTTACTAGCGATCAACGCGAACACCGGGGAGCTGTTTTTT
d_gene: TRBD2
abundance: -
j_gene: TRBJ2-2
v_gene: TRBV5-6
len: 17

CDR3aa: CASSPFQGSSEAFF
CDR3nt: TGTGCCAGCAGCCCCTTTCAGGGTTCCTCTGAAGCTTTCTTT
d_gene: -
abundance: -
j_gene: TRBJ1-1
v_gene: TRBV7-2
len: 14

CDR3aa: CASSTGDSTDTQYF
CDR3nt: TGTGCCAGCAGCACGGGGGACAGCACAGATACGCAGTATTTT
d_gene: -
abundance: once
j_gene: TRBJ2-3
v_gene: TRBV7-9
len: 14

CDR3aa: CASSLSVLWDQAYEQYF
CDR3nt: TGTGCCAGCAGCTTGAGCGTACTATGGGACCAGGCCTACGAGCAGTACTTC
d_gene: -
abundance: -
j_gene: TRBJ2-7
v_gene: TRBV7-2
len: 17

CDR3aa: CASSGGGSNQPQHF
CDR3nt: TGTGCCAGCAGTGGCGGGGGTAGCAATCAGCCCCAGCATTTT
d_gene: -
abundance: -
j_gene: TRBJ1-5
v_gene: TRBV2
len: 14

CDR3aa: CASSPPGLALFDEQFF
CDR3nt: TGTGCCAGCAGCCCACCGGGACTAGCGTTGTTCGATGAGCAGTTCTTC
d_gene: TRBD2
abundance: -
j_gene: TRBJ2-1
v_gene: TRBV7-9
len: 16

CDR3aa: CASSLVAPGTEAFF
CDR3nt: TGTGCCAGCAGCTTAGTGGCACCGGGCACTGAAGCTTTCTTT
d_gene: -
abundance: -
j_gene: TRBJ1-1
v_gene: TRBV7-9
len: 14

CDR3aa: CASSEVMQGGDTIYF
CDR3nt: TGTGCCAGCAGTGAAGTAATGCAGGGGGGAGACACCATATATTTT
d_gene: TRBD1
abundance: -
j_gene: TRBJ1-3
v_gene: TRBV6-1
len: 15

CDR3aa: CSVAVDQWEQYF
CDR3nt: TGCAGCGTTGCGGTTGATCAATGGGAGCAGTACTTC
d_gene: -
abundance: -
j_gene: TRBJ2-7
v_gene: TRBV29-1
len: 12

CDR3aa: CASSQEWSYNEQFF
CDR3nt: TGTGCCAGCAGCCAAGAATGGAGCTACAATGAGCAGTTCTTC
d_gene: -
abundance: -
j_gene: TRBJ2-1
v_gene: TRBV14
len: 14

CDR3aa: CASTDRGRLRDTQYF
CDR3nt: TGTGCCAGCACCGATAGAGGCAGGCTACGAGATACGCAGTATTTT
d_gene: -
abundance: -
j_gene: TRBJ2-3
v_gene: TRBV28
len: 15

CDR3aa: CAWNPRAGVAFF
CDR3nt: TGTGCCTGGAATCCACGAGCCGGGGTAGCTTTCTTT
d_gene: -
abundance: -
j_gene: TRBJ1-1
v_gene: TRBV30
len: 12

CDR3aa: CASSLGSGAEETQYF
CDR3nt: TGCGCCAGCAGCTTGGGTTCAGGGGCTGAAGAGACCCAGTACTTC
d_gene: -
abundance: -
j_gene: TRBJ2-5
v_gene: TRBV5-1
len: 15

CDR3aa: CASSRPGLRGDEQFF
CDR3nt: TGTGCCAGCAGTAGACCGGGACTACGTGGGGATGAGCAGTTCTTC
d_gene: TRBD2
abundance: -
j_gene: TRBJ2-1
v_gene: TRBV6-6
len: 15

CDR3aa: CASSLQGDSSYEQYF
CDR3nt: TGCGCCAGCAGCTTACAGGGGGACAGCTCCTACGAGCAGTACTTC
d_gene: TRBD1
abundance: few
j_gene: TRBJ2-7
v_gene: TRBV5-1
len: 15

CDR3aa: CASSVGLADTGELFF
CDR3nt: TGTGCCAGCAGCGTAGGACTAGCGGACACCGGGGAGCTGTTTTTT
d_gene: TRBD2
abundance: -
j_gene: TRBJ2-2
v_gene: TRBV9
len: 15

CDR3aa: CASSLGLAGAQTQYF
CDR3nt: TGTGCCAGCAGCCTAGGACTAGCGGGAGCCCAGACCCAGTACTTC
d_gene: TRBD2
abundance: -
j_gene: TRBJ2-5
v_gene: TRBV5-4
len: 15

CDR3aa: CASSYNGGDNEQFF
CDR3nt: TGTGCCAGCAGTTACAACGGGGGGGACAATGAGCAGTTCTTC
d_gene: TRBD2
abundance: -
j_gene: TRBJ2-1
v_gene: TRBV6-5
len: 14